Below are 21 T cell receptor beta chains sequenced from a single sample in a study of T cells after yellow fever vaccination. TCRdb redid the calling of the 5' RACE reads with MiXCR, one entry per CDR3 protein. The table shows around 120,000 distinct CDR3 sequences, with 13% to 15% occurring only once. This specimen was CD8+ T cells sorted from PBMCs, taken 5 days after the yellow fever booster vaccination. All receptors come from a man aged 18 to 29 who received the YFV17D yellow fever vaccine.

This clonotype was seen only a few times. The gene calls are TRBV7-9 and TRBJ2-1; tentative D call: TRBD1 (5 bases). The CDR3 is made up of 13 amino acids. V lost 2 bases and J lost 8, with 10 bases in between. Germline loops: CDR1 SEHNR, CDR2 FQNEAQ (reference sequence). This CDR3 is CASSLTGRDEQFF. CDR3 sequence (DNA): TGTGCCAGCAGCTTAACAGGAAGGGATGAGCAGTTCTTC.

This clonotype showed up just a few times. The chain carries TRBV5-1 and TRBJ2-1; perhaps TRBD1 as D (6 bases). Germline CDR1 and CDR2: SGHRS and YFSETQ. Trimming removed 0 bases from V and 3 bases from J, with 13 bases in between. The CDR3 runs to 16 residues. CDR3 protein: CASSLGAGEFYNEQFF. The CDR3 DNA reads as TGCGCCAGCAGCTTGGGGGCAGGGGAATTCTACAATGAGCAGTTCTTC.

The gene calls are TRBV6-6 and TRBJ2-1; D might be TRBD1 (7 bases). The germline CDR1 and CDR2 sequences are MNHNY and SVGAGI (reference sequence). V was cut by 5 bases and J by 4 bases, with 15 bases left in between. There are 15 residues in the CDR3. The CDR3 protein is CASSLRGEVYNEQFF. In nucleotides, the CDR3 is TGTGCCAGCAGTCTCAGGGGGGAGGTTTACAATGAGCAGTTCTTC.

V is TRBV7-2 and J is TRBJ2-5; D is uncertain. Trimming stripped 1 base from V and 4 bases from J, with 13 bases between. There are 15 residues in the CDR3. The germline V gene has CDR1 SGHTA and CDR2 FQGNSA. The CDR3 region is CASSLGLIAGETQYF. The CDR3 bases are TGTGCCAGCAGCTTAGGTTTAATAGCCGGAGAGACCCAGTACTTC.

The rearrangement joins TRBV4-3 to TRBJ2-1; tentatively, D is TRBD1 (6 bases). Germline CDR1 LGHNA, CDR2 YSLEER. Between the trimmed V and J ends, which lost 1 base and 3 bases, there was a span of 10 bases. The CDR3 spans 15 residues. The CDR3 DNA reads TGCGCCAGCAGCCAAGTGGTAGGGGGCTACAATGAGCAGTTCTTC. It yields the protein CASSQVVGGYNEQFF.

This sequence joins TRBV29-1 and TRBJ1-1; D ambiguous. V lost 8 bases to trimming and J lost 3 bases, with 16 bases between them. The CDR3 contains 13 residues. Germline CDR1 and CDR2: SQVTM and ANQGSEA. The CDR3 region is CSSAYRGDTEAFF. In DNA, the CDR3 is TGCAGCTCGGCATACCGCGGGGACACTGAAGCTTTCTTT.

This clonotype turned up a few times. This chain connects TRBV7-9 to TRBJ2-2; possibly TRBD2 for D (6 bases). Germline CDR1 is SEHNR and CDR2 is FQNEAQ (reference sequence). V lost 3 bases and J 5 bases, leaving 13 bases between the germline ends. The CDR3 has 15 residues. CDR3 amino acids: CASSFGGALTGELFF. As DNA, the CDR3 is TGTGCCAGCAGCTTCGGCGGGGCGCTTACCGGGGAGCTGTTTTTT.

V usage is TRBV7-9 and J usage is TRBJ2-7; weak D call: TRBD2 (6 bases). CDR1 and CDR2 from the germline V gene are SEHNR and FQNEAQ (reference sequence). The CDR3 consists of 14 residues. V was shortened by 5 bases and J by 6 bases, with 17 bases between the two germline ends. The CDR3 is CASSRDSYTSEQYV. The CDR3 bases are TGTGCCAGCAGCCGGGACTCCTACACCTCCGAGCAGTACGTC.

This clonotype was detected a few times. The CDR3 sequence is CSARANPVGAGGLYEQYF. In DNA form, the CDR3 reads TGCAGTGCTAGAGCAAACCCGGTGGGGGCAGGGGGTCTTTACGAGCAGTACTTC. This chain links TRBV20-1 with TRBJ2-7; TRBD1 matches at 7 bases. With V trimmed by 1 base and J by 4 bases, 19 bases remained unmatched. Germline values: CDR1 DFQATT, CDR2 SNEGSKA (reference sequence). The CDR3 totals 18 residues.

This clonotype was seen a few times. The genes are TRBV20-1 and TRBJ2-3, with 7 bases that match TRBD2. CDR1 DFQATT and CDR2 SNEGSKA come from the germline V gene (reference sequence). This CDR3 has 15 residues. Trimming cost V 0 bases and J 2 bases; bases outside gene matches: 5. The CDR3 sequence: CSARDRRGNTDTQYF. CDR3 coding DNA: TGCAGTGCTAGAGATAGGCGGGGGAACACAGATACGCAGTATTTT.

This clonotype was counted between two and nine times. CDR3 in DNA: TGTGCCAGCAGCATGGGGTACGAGCAGTACGTC. Its protein product is CASSMGYEQYV. The V gene is TRBV25-1, the J gene TRBJ2-7; D gene ambiguous. The CDR3 extends over 11 amino acids. Looked up from germline, CDR1 is MGHDK and CDR2 is SYGVNS. Trimming removed 6 bases from V and 4 bases from J, with 7 bases in between.

A few counts support this clonotype. The chain is built from TRBV4-1 and TRBJ1-1; 7 bases fit TRBD1. J lost 3 bases, V lost 4 bases, and 8 bases had no gene match. The germline gives CDR1 MGHRA, CDR2 YSYEKL. The CDR3 has 15 residues. CDR3: CASSLEGAGYTEAFF. CDR3 nucleotide sequence: TGCGCCAGCAGCCTCGAGGGGGCAGGGTACACTGAAGCTTTCTTT.

J is TRBJ1-3 and V is TRBV5-4; D is unclear. The V and J ends lost 3 bases and 2 bases respectively, with 9 bases between them. The CDR3 runs 14 residues. CDR1 is SGHNT, CDR2 YYREEE, per germline (reference sequence). CDR3 in DNA: TGTGCCAGCAGCTCCGATGGGGCTGGAAACACCATATATTTT. Its protein product is CASSSDGAGNTIYF.

The genes are TRBV15 and TRBJ2-1; 13 positions match TRBD2. V lost 4 bases and J lost 10; bases outside the gene matches: 10. The CDR3 consists of 16 residues. Per germline, CDR1 LNHNV and CDR2 YYDKDF (reference sequence). The CDR3 DNA sequence: TGTGCCACCAGCACCACACTAGCGGGGGGGCCTTTGGAGCAGTTCTTC. Its protein is CATSTTLAGGPLEQFF.

The chain has TRBV7-9 and TRBJ2-3; D perhaps matches TRBD2 (6 bases). V lost 5 bases and J lost 0, with 12 bases in between. The length of the CDR3 is 15 residues. Per the germline V gene, CDR1 is SEHNR and CDR2 is FQNEAQ (reference sequence). DNA for the CDR3: TGTGCCAGCAGCCGCGGGGTGGCTAGCACAGATACGCAGTATTTT. Its translation: CASSRGVASTDTQYF. The complete variable domain, with remaining parts taken from reference TRBV7-9 and TRBJ2-3, reads DTGVSQNPRHKITKRGQNVTFRCDPISEHNRLYWYRQTLGQGPEFLTYFQNEAQLEKSRLLSDRFSAERPKGSFSTLEIQRTEQGDSAMYLCASSRGVASTDTQYFGPGTRLTVL.

This clonotype was seen only a few times. This chain links TRBV4-1 with TRBJ2-3; TRBD2 agrees at 8 bases. The CDR3 extends over 16 amino acids. V shed 4 bases, J shed 4 bases, and the junction held 10 bases outside the gene matches. Per germline, CDR1 MGHRA and CDR2 YSYEKL. CDR3 amino acids: CASSPPWSGGADTQYF. CDR3 bases: TGCGCCAGCAGCCCTCCATGGAGCGGGGGCGCAGATACGCAGTATTTT.

This rearrangement joins TRBV28 to TRBJ2-1, with 9 bases that match TRBD1. Germline trimming cut 4 bases from V and 7 bases from J; bases unmatched to any gene: 8. The CDR3 runs 15 residues. The V gene's germline CDR1 is MDHEN and CDR2 SYDVKM. DNA of the CDR3: TGTGCCAGCAGTTATCACAGGGGGCTAGGAAATGAGCAGTTCTTC. Amino acids: CASSYHRGLGNEQFF.

V usage is TRBV5-4 and J usage is TRBJ2-3, with TRBD2 matching over 8 bases. This CDR3 has 17 amino acids. J was trimmed by 3 bases and V by 0 bases; bases with no gene match: 9. In germline, CDR1 is SGHNT, CDR2 YYREEE (reference sequence). The CDR3 DNA sequence: TGTGCCAGCAGCTTGGATCTCACTAGCGGAGGAACAGATACGCAGTATTTT. Translated, it gives CASSLDLTSGGTDTQYF.

This rearrangement joins TRBV10-3 to TRBJ2-7, with 10 bases identical to TRBD1. This CDR3 contains 12 residues. The junction had 10 bases not matched to a gene; V was cut back by 10 bases and J by 10 bases. The germline CDR1 and CDR2 sequences are ENHRY and SYGVKD. The CDR3 region is CATGTGEMYQYF. CDR3 DNA sequence: TGTGCCACCGGGACAGGGGAAATGTATCAGTACTTC.

V gene TRBV7-8 combines with J gene TRBJ1-5, with D unclear. The V end lost 5 bases, the J end lost 2 bases, and 10 bases lay between the germline ends. Germline CDR1 is SGHVS and CDR2 is FQNEAQ. CDR3 size: 14 residues. Written as DNA, the CDR3 is TGTGCCAGCAGCCGGTTGGTTCGCAATCAGCCCCAGCATTTT. Its translation: CASSRLVRNQPQHF.

V is TRBV4-2 and J is TRBJ2-7; 9 bases are a match to TRBD2. This CDR3 is 14 amino acids long. CDR1 is LGHNA and CDR2 is YNFKEQ in the germline V gene. J lost 3 bases, V lost 4 bases, and 4 bases had no gene match. The CDR3 DNA is TGTGCCAGCAGCCCGGCGGGAGGGGGCTACGAGCAGTACTTC. Translation gives CASSPAGGGYEQYF.